The 15 T cell receptor beta chains below were found in one sample sequenced in a study of control samples from healthy donors and cancer patients. Profiled with immunoSEQ multiplex PCR; TCRdb holds only in-frame clones, not every one. This table holds 94,000 or so clones, around 85% found once. The sample was PBMCs. These receptors were obtained from a man in his 70s with lung cancer.

The gene calls are TRBV4-3 and TRBJ2-7; 8 bases line up with TRBD2. The ends lost 0 bases at V and 1 base at J; junction bases unmatched: 8. CDR3 size: 17 residues. Germline assignment: CDR1 LGHNA and CDR2 YSLEER. The CDR3 DNA follows: TGCGCCAGCAGCCAAGAACCTCCGGGGGGGCGTTCCTACGAGCAGTACTTC. Translated: CASSQEPPGGRSYEQYF.

CDR3 protein: CAWIRTGGEHTEAFF. CDR3 DNA sequence: TGTGCCTGGATTAGAACAGGGGGCGAGCACACTGAAGCTTTCTTT. This chain connects TRBV30 to TRBJ1-1; TRBD1 agrees at 9 bases. Trimming removed 4 bases from V and 3 bases from J; junction bases left unmatched: 9. Germline CDR1 GTSNPN, CDR2 SVGIG (reference sequence). The length of the CDR3 is 15 residues.

The chain couples TRBV7-2 to TRBJ1-4; tentative D call: TRBD1 (6 bases). V lost 3 bases, J lost 7 bases, and 12 bases lay in between. The CDR3 extends over 14 amino acids. From germline, CDR1 is SGHTA and CDR2 FQGNSA. The CDR3 DNA reads as TGTGCCAGCAGCTTCGGCAGGGGTGGTGAAAAACTGTTTTTT. This translates into CASSFGRGGEKLFF.

In DNA, the CDR3 is TGTGCCAGTATCCTGGGGGGAAGCAATCAGCCCCAGCATTTT. This translates into CASILGGSNQPQHF. This chain joins TRBV19 and TRBJ1-5; maybe TRBD1 (5 bases). V lost 7 bases, J lost 1 base, and 11 bases lay in between. The germline V gene encodes CDR1 LNHDA and CDR2 SQIVND (reference sequence). The CDR3 covers 14 residues.

This chain joins TRBV7-2 and TRBJ1-4, with 7 positions matching TRBD1. The ends lost 2 bases at V and 0 bases at J; junction bases unmatched: 0. The germline CDR1 and CDR2 sequences are SGHTA and FQGNSA. This CDR3 has 15 amino acids. The CDR3: CASSLQGATNEKLFF. CDR3 nucleotides: TGTGCCAGCAGCTTACAGGGGGCAACTAATGAAAAACTGTTTTTT. Full variable domain (rest looked up from reference TRBV7-2 and TRBJ1-4): GAGVSQSPSNKVTEKGKDVELRCDPISGHTALYWYRQSLGQGLEFLIYFQGNSAPDKSGLPSDRFSAERTGGSVSTLTIQRTQQEDSAVYLCASSLQGATNEKLFFGSGTQLSVL.

The V call is TRBV18, the J call TRBJ2-2, with D perhaps TRBD2 (6 bases). CDR3 length: 14 residues. V was pared by 6 bases and J by 5 bases, with 13 bases between. Germline V gene sequence: CDR1 KGHSH, CDR2 LQKENI. Written as DNA, the CDR3 is TGTGCCAGCTCTCGGGACTCGAGAACCGGGGAGCTGTTTTTT. This gives the protein CASSRDSRTGELFF.

The chain has TRBV5-8 and TRBJ2-5, with D tentatively TRBD1 (6 bases). The CDR3 runs to 14 residues. Germline assignment: CDR1 SGHTS and CDR2 YDEGEE. V lost 7 bases, J lost 3 bases, and 16 bases lay in between. Here the CDR3 DNA reads TGTGCCAGCGAACCCCGGGACACAGAAGAGACCCAGTACTTC. It translates to CASEPRDTEETQYF.

The rearrangement uses TRBV11-3 and TRBJ2-1, with D hard to call. V was cut by 0 bases and J by 8 bases, with 5 bases left in between. Germline V gene data show CDR1 as SGHNT and CDR2 as YENEEA. CDR3 length equals 12 residues. The CDR3: CASSLDYHEQFF. DNA for the CDR3: TGTGCCAGCAGCTTAGATTATCATGAGCAGTTCTTC.

In its sample, this clone was seen once. The chain couples TRBV5-1 to TRBJ2-7, with unresolved D. CDR3 length: 13 amino acids. Trimming shortened V by 1 base and J by 3 bases, and 8 bases separated the two germline ends. Germline V CDR1 and CDR2: SGHRS, YFSETQ. The CDR3 nucleotides are TGCGCCAGCAGCTTGAACGGCCACTACGAGCAGTACTTC. Translated, it gives CASSLNGHYEQYF.

This rearrangement joins TRBV7-9 to TRBJ1-5; D is unclear. Trimming left V 5 bases short and J 0 bases short, with 8 bases between. The CDR3 contains 14 residues. CDR1 is SEHNR, CDR2 FQNEAQ, per germline (reference sequence). This chain's CDR3 is CASSADYSNQPQHF. As DNA, the CDR3 is TGTGCCAGCAGCGCAGATTATAGCAATCAGCCCCAGCATTTT.

The chain employs TRBV24-1 and TRBJ2-3; D is undetermined. The CDR3 contains 15 residues. V shed 0 bases and J shed 9 bases, with 15 bases lying between them. Germline lookup yields CDR1 KGHDR and CDR2 SFDVKD. CDR3 DNA sequence: TGTGCCACCAGTGATTTGCCCAACCGCGCGGACACGCAGTATTTT. The encoded protein is CATSDLPNRADTQYF.

The rearrangement joins TRBV2 to TRBJ2-7, with D unresolved. The CDR3 extends over 12 amino acids. Trimming left V 4 bases short and J 4 bases short, with 8 bases between. CDR1 and CDR2 from the germline V gene are SNHLY and FYNNEI. The CDR3 spells CASSVVDYEQYF. The CDR3 nucleotides are TGTGCCAGCAGTGTAGTCGATTACGAGCAGTACTTC.

The chain links TRBV18 to TRBJ1-2; 8 nucleotides match TRBD1. V shed 3 bases, J shed 6 bases, and the junction held 3 bases outside the gene matches. Per germline, CDR1 KGHSH and CDR2 LQKENI. The CDR3 is 13 amino acids. CDR3 residues: CASSPDRVNGYTF. The CDR3 nucleotides are TGTGCCAGCTCACCGGACAGGGTCAATGGCTACACCTTC.

The genes are TRBV6-1 and TRBJ1-1, with 11 bases that match TRBD1. Germline CDR1 reads MNHNS; CDR2 reads SASEGT. V lost 0 bases and J lost 10; bases outside the gene matches: 7. The length of the CDR3 is 15 residues. Here the CDR3 DNA reads TGTGCCAGCAGTGAAGCTAGGACAGGGGGCAAGGGAGCTTTCTTT. The encoded protein is CASSEARTGGKGAFF.

The chain has TRBV29-1 and TRBJ2-5; D unresolved. The V and J ends lost 7 bases and 5 bases respectively, with 20 bases between them. Per germline, CDR1 SQVTM and CDR2 ANQGSEA. The CDR3 runs 14 residues. As DNA, the CDR3 is TGCAGCGCATCGTGGACCCGAATCGGGGAGACCCAGTACTTC. Translating gives CSASWTRIGETQYF.